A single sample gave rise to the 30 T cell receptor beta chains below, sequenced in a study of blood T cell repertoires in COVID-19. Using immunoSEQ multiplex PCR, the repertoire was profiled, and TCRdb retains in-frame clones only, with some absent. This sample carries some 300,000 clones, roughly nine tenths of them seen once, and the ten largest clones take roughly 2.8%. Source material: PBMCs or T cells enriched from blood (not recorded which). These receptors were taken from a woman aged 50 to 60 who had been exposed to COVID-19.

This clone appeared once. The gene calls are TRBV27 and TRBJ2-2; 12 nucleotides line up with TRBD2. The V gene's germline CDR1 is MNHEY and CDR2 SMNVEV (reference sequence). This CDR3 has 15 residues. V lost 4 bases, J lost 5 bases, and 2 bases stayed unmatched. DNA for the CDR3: TGTGCCAGCAGTTCGACTAGCGGGGGAACCGGGGAGCTGTTTTTT. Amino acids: CASSSTSGGTGELFF.

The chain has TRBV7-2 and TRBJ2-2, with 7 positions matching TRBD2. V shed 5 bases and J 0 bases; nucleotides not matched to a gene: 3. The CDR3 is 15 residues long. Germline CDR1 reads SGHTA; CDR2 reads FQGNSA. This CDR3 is CASSRGTTNTGELFF. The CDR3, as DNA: TGTGCCAGCAGCCGGGGGACTACGAACACCGGGGAGCTGTTTTTT.

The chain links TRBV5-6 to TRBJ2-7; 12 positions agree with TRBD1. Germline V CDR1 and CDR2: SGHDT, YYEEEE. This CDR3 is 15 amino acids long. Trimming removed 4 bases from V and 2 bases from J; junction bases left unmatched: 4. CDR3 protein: CASSPRDRGPYEQYF. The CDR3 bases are TGTGCCAGCAGCCCCCGGGACAGGGGGCCCTACGAGCAGTACTTC.

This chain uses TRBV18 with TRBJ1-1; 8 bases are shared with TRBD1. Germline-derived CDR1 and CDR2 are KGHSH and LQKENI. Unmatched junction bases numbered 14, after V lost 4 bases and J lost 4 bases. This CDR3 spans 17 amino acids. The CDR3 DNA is TGTGCCAGCTCACTGTTTCCTACGGGACAGGCCTTCACTGAAGCTTTCTTT. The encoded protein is CASSLFPTGQAFTEAFF.

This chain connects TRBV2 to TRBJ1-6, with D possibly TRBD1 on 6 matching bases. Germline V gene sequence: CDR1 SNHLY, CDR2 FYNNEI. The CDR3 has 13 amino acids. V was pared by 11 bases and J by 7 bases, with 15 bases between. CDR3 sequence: CAGRGTANSPLHF. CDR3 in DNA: TGTGCCGGGAGGGGGACGGCCAATTCACCCCTCCACTTT.

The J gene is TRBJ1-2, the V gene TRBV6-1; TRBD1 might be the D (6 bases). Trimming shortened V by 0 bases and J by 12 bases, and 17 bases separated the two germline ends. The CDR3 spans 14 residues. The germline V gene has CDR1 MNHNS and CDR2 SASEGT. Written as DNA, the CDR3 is TGTGCCAGCAGTGAAGCGGTGGACAGCGGTGCTAACACCTTC. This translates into CASSEAVDSGANTF.

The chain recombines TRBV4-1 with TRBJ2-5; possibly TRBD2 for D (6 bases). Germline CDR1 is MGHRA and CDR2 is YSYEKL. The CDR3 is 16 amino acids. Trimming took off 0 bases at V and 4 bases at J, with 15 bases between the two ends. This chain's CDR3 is CASSQEDSGVRETQYF. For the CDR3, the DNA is TGCGCCAGCAGCCAAGAGGATTCGGGGGTACGAGAGACCCAGTACTTC.

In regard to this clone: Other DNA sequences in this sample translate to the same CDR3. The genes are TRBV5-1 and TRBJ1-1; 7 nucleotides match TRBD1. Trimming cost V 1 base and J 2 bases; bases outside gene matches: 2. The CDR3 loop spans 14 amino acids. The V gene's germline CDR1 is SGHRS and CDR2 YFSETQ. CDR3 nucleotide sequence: TGCGCCAGCAGCTTGACAGGGGTTAACACTGAAGCTTTCTTT. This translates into CASSLTGVNTEAFF.

The DNA for the CDR3 is TGTGCCAGCAGCATGTCCGTTAGCAATCAGCCCCAGCATTTT. Its translation: CASSMSVSNQPQHF. The chain has TRBV7-2 and TRBJ1-5; D remains unclear. The germline V gene has CDR1 SGHTA and CDR2 FQGNSA. The CDR3 totals 14 residues. Deletions cut 5 bases from V and 0 bases from J, with 8 bases between.

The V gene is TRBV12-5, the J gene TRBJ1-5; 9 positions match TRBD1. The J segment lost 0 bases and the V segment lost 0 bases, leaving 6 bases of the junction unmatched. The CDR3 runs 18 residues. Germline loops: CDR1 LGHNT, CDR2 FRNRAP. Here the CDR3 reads CASGLVPDRGNSNQPQHF. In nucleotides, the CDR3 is TGTGCTAGTGGTTTGGTCCCCGACAGGGGGAATAGCAATCAGCCCCAGCATTTT.

CDR3 amino acids: CASSFFGRDSQFF. DNA for the CDR3: TGTGCCAGCAGTTTTTTCGGTCGGGACTCGCAGTTCTTC. This chain uses TRBV12-3 or TRBV12-4 with TRBJ2-1; TRBD2 might be the D (6 bases). The V end was cut by 3 bases, the J end by 12 bases, with 15 bases between. The CDR3 spans 13 residues.

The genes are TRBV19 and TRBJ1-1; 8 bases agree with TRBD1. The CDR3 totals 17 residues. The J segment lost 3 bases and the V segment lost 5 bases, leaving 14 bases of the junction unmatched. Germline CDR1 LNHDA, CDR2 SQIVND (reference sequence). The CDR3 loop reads CASSVRDRPLWDTEAFF. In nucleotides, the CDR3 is TGTGCCAGTAGTGTGCGGGACAGGCCTTTGTGGGACACTGAAGCTTTCTTT.

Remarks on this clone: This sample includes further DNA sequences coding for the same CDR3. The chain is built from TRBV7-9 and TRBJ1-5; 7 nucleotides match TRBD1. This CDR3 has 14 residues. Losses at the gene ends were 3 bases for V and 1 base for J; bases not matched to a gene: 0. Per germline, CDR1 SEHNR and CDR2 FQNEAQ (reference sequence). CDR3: CASSLTGSNQPQHF. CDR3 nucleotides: TGTGCCAGCAGCTTGACAGGGAGCAATCAGCCCCAGCATTTT.

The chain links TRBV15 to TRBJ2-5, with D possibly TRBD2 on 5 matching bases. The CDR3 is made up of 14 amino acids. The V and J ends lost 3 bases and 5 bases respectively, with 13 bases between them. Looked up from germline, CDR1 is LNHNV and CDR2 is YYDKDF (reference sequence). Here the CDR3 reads CATSSTDLTETQYF. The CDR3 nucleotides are TGTGCCACCAGCAGCACGGACTTAACTGAGACCCAGTACTTC.

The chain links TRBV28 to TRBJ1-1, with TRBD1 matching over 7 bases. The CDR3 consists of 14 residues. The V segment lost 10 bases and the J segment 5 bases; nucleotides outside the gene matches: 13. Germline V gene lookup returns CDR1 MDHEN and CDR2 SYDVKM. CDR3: CAIMPGTVRTEAFF. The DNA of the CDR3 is TGTGCCATCATGCCAGGGACAGTCAGAACTGAAGCTTTCTTT. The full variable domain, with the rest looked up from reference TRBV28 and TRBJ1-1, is DVKVTQSSRYLVKRTGEKVFLECVQDMDHENMFWYRQDPGLGLRLIYFSYDVKMKEKGDIPEGYSVSREKKERFSLILESASTNQTSMYLCAIMPGTVRTEAFFGQGTRLTVV.

The chain's CDR3 is CASGLGELRDEAFF. CDR3 nucleotide sequence: TGTGCTAGTGGTTTGGGGGAGCTACGGGATGAAGCTTTCTTT. The chain uses TRBV12-5 and TRBJ1-1; D ambiguous. The CDR3 length is 14 residues. Germline V gene data show CDR1 as LGHNT and CDR2 as FRNRAP. V was trimmed by 1 base and J by 7 bases, leaving 13 bases between them.

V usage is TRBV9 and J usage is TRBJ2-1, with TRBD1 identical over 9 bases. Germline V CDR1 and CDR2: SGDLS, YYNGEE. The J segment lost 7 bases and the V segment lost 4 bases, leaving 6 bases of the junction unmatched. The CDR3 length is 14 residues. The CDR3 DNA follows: TGTGCCAGCAGCCGGGGACAGGGAAGAAATGAGCAGTTCTTC. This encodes CASSRGQGRNEQFF.

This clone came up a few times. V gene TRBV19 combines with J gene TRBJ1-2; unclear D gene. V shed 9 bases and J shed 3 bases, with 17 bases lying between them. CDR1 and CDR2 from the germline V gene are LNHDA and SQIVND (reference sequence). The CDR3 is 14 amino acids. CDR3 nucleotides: TGTGCCAGCAAACCGGCGGGGAGTGACTATGGCTACACCTTC. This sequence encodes CASKPAGSDYGYTF.

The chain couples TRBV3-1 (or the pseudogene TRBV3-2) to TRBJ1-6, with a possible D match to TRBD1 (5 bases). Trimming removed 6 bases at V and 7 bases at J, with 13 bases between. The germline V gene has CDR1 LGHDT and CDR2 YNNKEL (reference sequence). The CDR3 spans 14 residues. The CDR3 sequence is CASRSGGANSPLHF. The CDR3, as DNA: TGTGCCAGCAGGTCTGGAGGGGCCAATTCACCCCTCCACTTT.

The CDR3: CASSLIPSYNSPLHF. CDR3 coding DNA: TGTGCCAGCAGCTTGATCCCGTCCTATAATTCACCCCTCCACTTT. This rearrangement joins TRBV5-5 to TRBJ1-6; D not resolved. The CDR3 has 15 amino acids. The germline CDR1 and CDR2 sequences are SGHKS and YYEKEE (reference sequence). V was shortened by 1 base and J by 1 base, with 6 bases between the two germline ends.

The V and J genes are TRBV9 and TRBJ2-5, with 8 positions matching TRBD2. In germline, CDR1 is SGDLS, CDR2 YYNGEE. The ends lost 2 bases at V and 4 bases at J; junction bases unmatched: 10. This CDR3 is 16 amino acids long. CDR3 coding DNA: TGTGCCAGCAGCGTGTTCCGGGGGGGGATCGGAGAGACCCAGTACTTC. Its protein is CASSVFRGGIGETQYF. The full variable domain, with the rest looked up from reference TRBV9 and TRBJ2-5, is DSGVTQTPKHLITATGQRVTLRCSPRSGDLSVYWYQQSLDQGLQFLIQYYNGEERAKGNILERFSAQQFPDLHSELNLSSLELGDSALYFCASSVFRGGIGETQYFGPGTRLLVL.

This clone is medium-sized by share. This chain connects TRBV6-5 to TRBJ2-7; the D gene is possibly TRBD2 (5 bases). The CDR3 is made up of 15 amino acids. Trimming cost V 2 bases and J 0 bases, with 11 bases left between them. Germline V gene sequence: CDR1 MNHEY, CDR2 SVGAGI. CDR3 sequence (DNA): TGTGCCAGCAGTTACGGGCCGCTAGCCTCCTACGAGCAGTACTTC. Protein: CASSYGPLASYEQYF.

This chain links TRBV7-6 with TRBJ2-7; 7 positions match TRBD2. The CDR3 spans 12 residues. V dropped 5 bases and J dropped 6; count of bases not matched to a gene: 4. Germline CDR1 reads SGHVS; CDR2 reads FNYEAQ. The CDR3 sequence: CASSPREGEQYF. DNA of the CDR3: TGTGCCAGCAGCCCTAGGGAGGGCGAGCAGTACTTC.

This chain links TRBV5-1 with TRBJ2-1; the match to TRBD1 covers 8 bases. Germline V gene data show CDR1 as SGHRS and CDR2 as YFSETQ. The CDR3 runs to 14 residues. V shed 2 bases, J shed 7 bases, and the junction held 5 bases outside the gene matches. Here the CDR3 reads CASSFGTGMNEQFF. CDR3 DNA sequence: TGCGCCAGCAGCTTCGGGACAGGTATGAATGAGCAGTTCTTC.

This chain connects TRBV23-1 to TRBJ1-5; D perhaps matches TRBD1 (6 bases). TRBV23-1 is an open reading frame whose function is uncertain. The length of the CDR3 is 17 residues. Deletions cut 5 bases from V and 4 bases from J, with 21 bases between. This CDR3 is CASSYRDNNKGNQPQHF. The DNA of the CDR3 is TGCGCCAGCAGTTACCGGGACAATAACAAAGGGAATCAGCCCCAGCATTTT.

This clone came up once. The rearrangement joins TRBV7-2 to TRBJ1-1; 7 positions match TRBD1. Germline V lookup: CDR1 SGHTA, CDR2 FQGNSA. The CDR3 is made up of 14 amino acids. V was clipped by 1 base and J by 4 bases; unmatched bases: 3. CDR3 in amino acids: CASSLGGQSTEAFF. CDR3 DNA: TGTGCCAGCAGCTTAGGGGGACAGAGCACTGAAGCTTTCTTT.

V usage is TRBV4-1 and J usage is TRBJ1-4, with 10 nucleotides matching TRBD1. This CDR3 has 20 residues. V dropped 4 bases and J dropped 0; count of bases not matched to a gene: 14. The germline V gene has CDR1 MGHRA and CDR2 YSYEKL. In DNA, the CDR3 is TGCGCCAGCAGCCCCCGGGGGACAGGGGAGTTCTCGTCAACTAATGAAAAACTGTTTTTT. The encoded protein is CASSPRGTGEFSSTNEKLFF.

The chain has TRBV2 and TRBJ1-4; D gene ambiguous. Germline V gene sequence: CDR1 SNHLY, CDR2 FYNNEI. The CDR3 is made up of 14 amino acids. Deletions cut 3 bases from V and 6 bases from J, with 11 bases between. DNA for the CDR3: TGTGCCAGCAGTGATGGGAGGGCTTATGAAAAACTGTTTTTT. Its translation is CASSDGRAYEKLFF.

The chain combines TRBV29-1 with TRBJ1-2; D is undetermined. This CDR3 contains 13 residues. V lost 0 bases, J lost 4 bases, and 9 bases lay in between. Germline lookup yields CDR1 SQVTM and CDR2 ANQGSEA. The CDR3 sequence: CSVEDLLFYGYTF. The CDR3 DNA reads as TGCAGCGTTGAAGATCTTCTCTTCTATGGCTACACCTTC.

For the CDR3, the DNA is TGTGCCATCGGGTCACGGGAGGGGGAAAAACTGTTTTTT. Translation: CAIGSREGEKLFF. This sequence joins TRBV10-3 and TRBJ1-4; D possibly corresponds to TRBD1 (5 bases). The germline CDR1 and CDR2 sequences are ENHRY and SYGVKD. The length of the CDR3 is 13 residues. V was cut by 8 bases and J by 8 bases, with 15 bases left in between.